These 8 T cell receptor beta chains came from one sample sequenced in a study of blood T cell repertoires in COVID-19. Libraries were prepared by immunoSEQ multiplex PCR; TCRdb keeps only in-frame clonotypes and omits some of them. The repertoire holds about 330,000 clones, with about 90% as singletons. The sample taken for sequencing was PBMCs or T cells enriched from blood (not recorded which). The receptor source for this set is a woman in her twenties or thirties who had recovered from COVID-19.

This chain links TRBV5-6 with TRBJ1-6, with D unclear. This CDR3 has 11 residues. Germline assignment: CDR1 SGHDT and CDR2 YYEEEE. V was clipped by 4 bases and J by 7 bases, with 3 bases between them. The CDR3 DNA reads TGTGCCAGCAGCCAGAATTCACCCCTCCACTTT. This sequence encodes CASSQNSPLHF.

This chain links TRBV5-1 with TRBJ1-5; 9 positions agree with TRBD1. The CDR3 has 14 amino acids. V lost 4 bases and J lost 5; bases outside the gene matches: 4. In germline, CDR1 is SGHRS, CDR2 YFSETQ. The CDR3 DNA is TGCGCCAGCAGCGTGACAGGGGGGGATCAGCCCCAGCATTTT. Translation: CASSVTGGDQPQHF. The full variable domain, in which reference TRBV5-1 and TRBJ1-5 provide the parts outside the CDR3, is KAGVTQTPRYLIKTRGQQVTLSCSPISGHRSVSWYQQTPGQGLQFLFEYFSETQRNKGNFPGRFSGRQFSNSRSEMNVSTLELGDSALYLCASSVTGGDQPQHFGDGTRLSIL.

The rearrangement uses TRBV6-2 or TRBV6-3 and TRBJ2-5; no reliable D call. CDR1 MNHEY and CDR2 SVGEGT come from the germline V gene. V was trimmed by 6 bases and J by 3 bases, leaving 17 bases between them. The CDR3 runs 15 residues. This CDR3 is CASSPPPWRKETQYF. CDR3 nucleotide sequence: TGTGCCAGCAGCCCCCCCCCGTGGAGAAAAGAGACCCAGTACTTC.

The CDR3 spells CASSLSGSVQPQHF. The CDR3 DNA sequence: TGTGCCAGCAGTTTATCAGGGTCTGTTCAGCCCCAGCATTTT. The genes are TRBV28 and TRBJ1-5, with a weak D call TRBD1 (5 bases). The germline V and J ends were trimmed by 1 base and 6 bases, with 10 bases remaining between them. Germline V lookup: CDR1 MDHEN, CDR2 SYDVKM. The CDR3 totals 14 residues.

The V gene is TRBV12-3 or TRBV12-4, the J gene TRBJ1-5, with 7 nucleotides matching TRBD1. V trimming: 5 bases; J trimming: 5 bases; junction bases outside the gene matches: 0. CDR3 length equals 12 residues. The CDR3 sequence: CASSDRDQPQHF. The CDR3 bases are TGTGCCAGCAGTGACAGGGATCAGCCCCAGCATTTT.

As regards this clone: Distinct nucleotide sequences in the sample also encode this CDR3. The J gene is TRBJ2-3, the V gene TRBV18; no definite D call. The CDR3 contains 15 residues. Per germline, CDR1 KGHSH and CDR2 LQKENI. Trimming removed 0 bases at V and 0 bases at J, with 7 bases between. CDR3 region: CASSPPSRSTDTQYF. In DNA, the CDR3 is TGTGCCAGCTCACCACCAAGCCGTAGCACAGATACGCAGTATTTT. The whole variable domain, remainder taken from reference TRBV18 and TRBJ2-3, is NAGVMQNPRHLVRRRGQEARLRCSPMKGHSHVYWYRQLPEEGLKFMVYLQKENIIDESGMPKERFSAEFPKEGPSILRIQQVVRGDSAAYFCASSPPSRSTDTQYFGPGTRLTVL.

This clone was recorded only once. The rearrangement uses TRBV7-9 and TRBJ2-3, with unresolved D. Trimming left V 1 base short and J 5 bases short, with 4 bases between. The CDR3 has 12 residues. CDR1 is SEHNR and CDR2 is FQNEAQ in the germline V gene (reference sequence). CDR3 nucleotides: TGTGCCAGCAGCTTAGTAGTAGATACGCAGTATTTT. As protein: CASSLVVDTQYF. The full variable domain, in which reference TRBV7-9 and TRBJ2-3 provide the parts outside the CDR3, is DTGVSQNPRHKITKRGQNVTFRCDPISEHNRLYWYRQTLGQGPEFLTYFQNEAQLEKSRLLSDRFSAERPKGSFSTLEIQRTEQGDSAMYLCASSLVVDTQYFGPGTRLTVL.

This chain uses TRBV28 with TRBJ1-2; 12 nucleotides align to TRBD1. Trimming cost V 6 bases and J 7 bases; bases outside gene matches: 12. The CDR3 contains 16 residues. Germline CDR1 and CDR2: MDHEN and SYDVKM. CDR3 in amino acids: CASRPWPGQGARGYTF. Here the CDR3 DNA reads TGTGCCAGCAGACCGTGGCCGGGACAGGGGGCGCGTGGCTACACCTTC.